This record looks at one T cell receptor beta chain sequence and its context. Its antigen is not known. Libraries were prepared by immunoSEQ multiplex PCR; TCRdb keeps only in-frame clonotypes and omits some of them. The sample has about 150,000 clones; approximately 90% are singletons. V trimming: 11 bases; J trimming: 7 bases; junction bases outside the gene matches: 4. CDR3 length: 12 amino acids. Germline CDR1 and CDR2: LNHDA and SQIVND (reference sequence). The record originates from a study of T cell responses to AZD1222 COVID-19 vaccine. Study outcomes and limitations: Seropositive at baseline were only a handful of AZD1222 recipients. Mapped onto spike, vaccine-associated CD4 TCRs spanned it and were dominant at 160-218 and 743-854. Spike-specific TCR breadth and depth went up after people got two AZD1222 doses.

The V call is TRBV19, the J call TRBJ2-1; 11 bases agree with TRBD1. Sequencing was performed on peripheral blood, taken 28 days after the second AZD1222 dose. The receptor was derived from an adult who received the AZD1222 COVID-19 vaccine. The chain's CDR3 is CARTGGPNEQFF. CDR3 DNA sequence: TGTGCCCGGACAGGGGGCCCAAATGAGCAGTTCTTC.